One and the same sample provided the 21 T cell receptor beta chains below, sequenced in a study of blood T cell repertoires in COVID-19. Clones were read by immunoSEQ multiplex PCR, and TCRdb kept only the in-frame ones, dropping some. The sample carries 150,000 to 200,000 clones, 86% recorded once. The material sequenced was peripheral blood. The receptors shown here come from a man aged 18 to 30 with acute or convalescent COVID-19.

V gene TRBV5-4 combines with J gene TRBJ2-7; possible D gene TRBD2, 6 bases. This CDR3 has 15 residues. The ends were cut back, 3 bases at V and 1 base at J, with 14 bases in the middle. Germline CDR1 SGHNT, CDR2 YYREEE (reference sequence). The CDR3 spells CASSSGGYPSYEQYF. Written as DNA, the CDR3 is TGTGCCAGCAGCTCCGGGGGATACCCTTCCTACGAGCAGTACTTC. Based on the CDR3 plus reference TRBV5-4 and TRBJ2-7, the full variable domain is ETGVTQSPTHLIKTRGQQVTLRCSSQSGHNTVSWYQQALGQGPQFIFQYYREEENGRGNFPPRFSGLQFPNYSSELNVNALELDDSALYLCASSSGGYPSYEQYFGPGTRLTVT.

This clone occurred a few times. V is TRBV5-1 and J is TRBJ2-1; TRBD2 is a possible D gene (5 bases). The V and J ends lost 3 bases and 9 bases respectively, with 19 bases between them. The germline CDR1 and CDR2 sequences are SGHRS and YFSETQ. The CDR3 consists of 15 residues. The CDR3 here is CASSYSPLTGSEQFF. The CDR3 region has the DNA TGCGCCAGCAGCTATTCCCCCTTGACGGGGAGTGAGCAGTTCTTC.

This clone was counted ten times or more. The chain recombines TRBV4-1 with TRBJ1-3; D is perhaps TRBD1 (6 bases). Germline V lookup: CDR1 MGHRA, CDR2 YSYEKL. V was cut by 1 base and J by 0 bases, with 13 bases left in between. The CDR3 spans 17 residues. DNA for the CDR3: TGCGCCAGCAGCCAAGTACAGACAGGCGCCTCTGGAAACACCATATATTTT. Residues: CASSQVQTGASGNTIYF.

V gene TRBV11-2 combines with J gene TRBJ1-3; TRBD1 might be the D (5 bases). Trimming removed 4 bases from V and 4 bases from J, with 14 bases in between. The CDR3 totals 15 residues. Germline-derived CDR1 and CDR2 are SGHAT and FQNNGV. The CDR3, as DNA: TGTGCCAGCAGCTCTCGGGGGACGGTGGGAAACACCATATATTTT. It is translated as CASSSRGTVGNTIYF.

This sequence joins TRBV14 and TRBJ1-2, with D perhaps matching TRBD1 (6 bases). The CDR3 runs to 14 residues. Germline CDR1 reads SGHDN; CDR2 reads FVKESK. V gave up 4 bases and J gave up 3 bases, with 12 bases separating them. The CDR3 bases are TGTGCCAGCAGCCTCAGAGGGGGAGACTATGGCTACACCTTC. It encodes CASSLRGGDYGYTF.

J is TRBJ2-2 and V is TRBV2, with 7 nucleotides matching TRBD1. This CDR3 has 15 residues. Germline assignment: CDR1 SNHLY and CDR2 FYNNEI. After removal of 5 bases from V and 4 bases from J, the junction contained 7 bases not matched to a gene. CDR3 DNA sequence: TGTGCCAGCAGTCAGGACAGGTACATCACCGGGGAGCTGTTTTTT. Amino acids: CASSQDRYITGELFF.

A remark on this clone: Sequence at one end of the junction differs from germline and may be a read error. The chain combines TRBV5-1 with TRBJ2-7, with 12 positions matching TRBD1. This CDR3 spans 14 amino acids. Germline CDR1 and CDR2: SGHRS and YFSETQ. CDR3 loop: CASSLAGQGARSIF. The CDR3 region has the DNA TGCGCCAGCAGCTTGGCGGGACAGGGGGCGCGTTCAATCTTC.

The chain carries TRBV19 and TRBJ1-2, with 8 positions matching TRBD1. Germline values: CDR1 LNHDA, CDR2 SQIVND (reference sequence). The J segment lost 2 bases and the V segment lost 4 bases, leaving 3 bases of the junction unmatched. This CDR3 is 14 amino acids long. The CDR3 is CASSTTGENYGYTF. The DNA for the CDR3 is TGTGCCAGTAGTACGACAGGGGAGAACTATGGCTACACCTTC.

The chain recombines TRBV5-1 with TRBJ2-7; 9 nucleotides line up with TRBD2. The CDR3 has 14 residues. The V segment lost 2 bases and the J segment 4 bases; nucleotides outside the gene matches: 4. Per the germline V gene, CDR1 is SGHRS and CDR2 is YFSETQ. CDR3 nucleotide sequence: TGCGCCAGCAGCTTTGGCGGGGGGGCGTACGAGCAGTACTTC. Protein sequence: CASSFGGGAYEQYF.

The rearrangement joins TRBV29-1 to TRBJ2-3; 9 bases align to TRBD1. CDR1 is SQVTM, CDR2 ANQGSEA, per germline. With V trimmed by 8 bases and J by 1 base, 4 bases remained unmatched. This CDR3 comprises 13 residues. CDR3 loop: CSLWTGGTDTQYF. In nucleotides, the CDR3 is TGCAGCCTCTGGACAGGGGGCACAGATACGCAGTATTTT.

J is TRBJ2-1 and V is TRBV11-2; D might be TRBD2 (6 bases). Trimming pared 5 bases from V and 5 bases from J, leaving 10 bases between. Germline V gives CDR1 SGHAT, CDR2 FQNNGV. This CDR3 is built from 13 residues. CDR3 coding DNA: TGTGCCAGCAGCCCGACTAGACACAATGAGCAGTTCTTC. Translating gives CASSPTRHNEQFF. Together with reference TRBV11-2 and TRBJ2-1, the CDR3 gives the full variable domain: EAGVAQSPRYKIIEKRQSVAFWCNPISGHATLYWYQQILGQGPKLLIQFQNNGVVDDSQLPKDRFSAERLKGVDSTLKIQPAKLEDSAVYLCASSPTRHNEQFFGPGTRLTVL.

The chain is built from TRBV29-1 and TRBJ1-1, with 7 bases lining up with TRBD1. The germline V gene has CDR1 SQVTM and CDR2 ANQGSEA. Trimming took 3 bases from V and 5 from J; bases not matched to a gene: 3. The CDR3 is made up of 12 amino acids. Written as DNA, the CDR3 is TGCAGCGTTGAGACAGGGAAGACTGAAGCTTTCTTT. Translated, it gives CSVETGKTEAFF. The variable domain in full, completed from reference TRBV29-1 and TRBJ1-1, reads SAVISQKPSRDICQRGTSLTIQCQVDSQVTMMFWYRQQPGQSLTLIATANQGSEATYESGFVIDKFPISRPNLTFSTLTVSNMSPEDSSIYLCSVETGKTEAFFGQGTRLTVV.

The chain combines TRBV5-1 with TRBJ1-6, with D possibly matching TRBD1 (6 bases). Germline lookup yields CDR1 SGHRS and CDR2 YFSETQ. This CDR3 has 15 amino acids. V lost 0 bases, J lost 9 bases, and 13 bases lay in between. This CDR3 is CASSLGAGAASPLHF. The CDR3 bases are TGCGCCAGCAGCTTGGGAGCAGGGGCGGCTTCACCCCTCCACTTT. The full variable domain, with the rest looked up from reference TRBV5-1 and TRBJ1-6, is KAGVTQTPRYLIKTRGQQVTLSCSPISGHRSVSWYQQTPGQGLQFLFEYFSETQRNKGNFPGRFSGRQFSNSRSEMNVSTLELGDSALYLCASSLGAGAASPLHFGNGTRLTVT.

This clone was counted a single time. The chain combines TRBV9 with TRBJ2-5, with TRBD2 matching 10 bases. This CDR3 contains 16 residues. Per germline, CDR1 SGDLS and CDR2 YYNGEE. The junction had 16 bases not matched to a gene; V was cut back by 4 bases and J by 10 bases. The CDR3 protein is CASSPQLAGASHGQYF. The CDR3 nucleotides are TGTGCCAGCAGCCCTCAGCTAGCGGGGGCCTCGCACGGCCAGTACTTC.

The chain combines TRBV7-2 with TRBJ1-2; D ambiguous. The V gene's germline CDR1 is SGHTA and CDR2 FQGNSA. V was trimmed by 1 base and J by 4 bases, leaving 19 bases between them. The CDR3 is made up of 17 amino acids. Here the CDR3 reads CASSLVGGTEIGYGYTF. The CDR3 DNA sequence: TGTGCCAGCAGCTTAGTGGGAGGTACCGAGATAGGCTATGGCTACACCTTC.

The chain uses TRBV7-6 and TRBJ1-2; TRBD1 might be the D (6 bases). The CDR3 length is 16 residues. Trimming cost V 3 bases and J 5 bases, with 19 bases left between them. The germline gives CDR1 SGHVS, CDR2 FNYEAQ. CDR3 sequence: CASSFETGGLPYGYTF. The DNA of the CDR3 is TGTGCCAGCAGCTTCGAGACAGGAGGTCTCCCTTATGGCTACACCTTC.

The chain is built from TRBV28 and TRBJ1-2; D ambiguous. CDR1 MDHEN and CDR2 SYDVKM come from the germline V gene. This CDR3 contains 12 residues. Trimming took off 4 bases at V and 3 bases at J, with 6 bases between the two ends. CDR3 amino acids: CASSSGDYGYTF. DNA of the CDR3: TGTGCCAGCAGTTCCGGGGACTATGGCTACACCTTC.

The rearrangement links TRBV18 to TRBJ2-3, with 7 nucleotides matching TRBD2. Germline trimming cut 2 bases from V and 1 base from J; bases unmatched to any gene: 6. Germline V gene data show CDR1 as KGHSH and CDR2 as LQKENI. The CDR3 has 16 amino acids. The chain's CDR3 is CASSPSLGGGTDTQYF. The CDR3 region has the DNA TGTGCCAGCTCACCATCGTTGGGGGGGGGCACAGATACGCAGTATTTT.

The gene calls are TRBV7-6 and TRBJ2-5; D is unclear. Germline V CDR1 and CDR2: SGHVS, FNYEAQ. The CDR3 runs 14 residues. The V gene lost 2 bases and the J gene lost 0 bases, with 7 bases spanning the gap. The CDR3 DNA sequence: TGTGCCAGCAGCTTACTCGCAGACCAAGAGACCCAGTACTTC. Encoded protein: CASSLLADQETQYF.

The chain couples TRBV10-1 to TRBJ2-1; unclear D gene. The CDR3 has 11 amino acids. Trimming removed 6 bases from V and 3 bases from J, with 3 bases in between. Germline CDR1 reads WNHNN; CDR2 reads SYGVQD (reference sequence). The CDR3 DNA reads as TGCGCCAGCAGCAGCTACAATGAGCAGTTCTTC. It codes for CASSSYNEQFF.

The chain employs TRBV21-1 and TRBJ2-7; TRBD1, the table's D call, was not compared with the DNA. TRBV21-1 is a pseudogene locus. The CDR3 loop spans 18 amino acids. The CDR3 region has the DNA TGTGCCAGCAGCAAAGTCTCCTCGGGGGTTGGACAGGGCTACGAGCAGTACGTC. This gives the protein CASSKVSSGVGQGYEQYV.